What follows are 14 T cell receptor beta chains derived from one specimen sequenced in a study of OX40 agonist ivuxolimab in advanced cancers. The method was immunoSEQ multiplex PCR; TCRdb's version includes in-frame clones alone and lacks a portion of them. The sample lists approximately 17,000 clones, just over 70% seen once, with under 20% in the top ten. The sequences come from CD4+ or CD8+ T cells sorted from blood, collected in a trial of the OX40 agonist ivuxolimab. The receptors shown here come from an adult with an advanced solid tumor such as melanoma, head and neck, liver or kidney cancer.

The V and J genes are TRBV7-8 and TRBJ2-1; D gene ambiguous. CDR3 length equals 15 residues. Deletions cut 1 base from V and 8 bases from J, with 15 bases between. Germline assignment: CDR1 SGHVS and CDR2 FQNEAQ. The CDR3 loop is CASSLGITSYDEQFF. Written as DNA, the CDR3 is TGTGCCAGCAGCTTAGGCATTACGTCTTACGATGAGCAGTTCTTC.

This chain uses TRBV19 with TRBJ2-7; the match to TRBD2 covers 10 bases. The CDR3 has 15 amino acids. Trimming at V came to 5 bases and at J to 3 bases, leaving 7 bases not matched to a gene. Germline V gene lookup returns CDR1 LNHDA and CDR2 SQIVND (reference sequence). Here the CDR3 reads CASSPSLAGFYEQYF. The CDR3 bases are TGTGCCAGTAGTCCCTCACTAGCGGGATTCTACGAGCAGTACTTC.

The genes are TRBV4-1 and TRBJ2-7; no reliable D call. The germline gives CDR1 MGHRA, CDR2 YSYEKL. CDR3 length: 15 amino acids. Trimming pared 0 bases from V and 1 base from J, leaving 10 bases between. The CDR3 loop reads CASSQEPGRSYEQYF. As DNA, the CDR3 is TGCGCCAGCAGCCAAGAGCCAGGAAGGTCCTACGAGCAGTACTTC.

The J gene is TRBJ1-5, the V gene TRBV21-1. TRBV21-1 is labeled a pseudogene. The CDR3 spans 15 residues. The CDR3 is CASSKAGGENQPQHF. The CDR3 DNA reads TGTGCCAGCAGCAAAGCCGGGGGAGAAAATCAGCCCCAGCATTTT.

The genes are TRBV6-5 and TRBJ2-1; no clear D gene. The CDR3 has 11 amino acids. V was shortened by 2 bases and J by 8 bases, with 4 bases between the two germline ends. Germline CDR1 is MNHEY and CDR2 is SVGAGI. Here the CDR3 reads CASSYADEQFF. The CDR3 coding sequence is TGTGCCAGCAGTTACGCAGATGAGCAGTTCTTC.

This clone was picked up a small number of times. The CDR3 region has the DNA TGTGCCAGTAGTATAGCTGGAACGGCGGGTGAGCAGTTCTTC. Translated, it gives CASSIAGTAGEQFF. The chain recombines TRBV19 with TRBJ2-1, with a possible D match to TRBD2 (5 bases). CDR3 length: 14 residues. Germline V lookup: CDR1 LNHDA, CDR2 SQIVND (reference sequence). V gave up 1 base and J gave up 9 bases, with 13 bases separating them.

The genes are TRBV6-5 and TRBJ1-2; 7 bases are shared with TRBD1. Germline lookup yields CDR1 MNHEY and CDR2 SVGAGI. This CDR3 has 13 amino acids. V shed 6 bases, J shed 2 bases, and the junction held 3 bases outside the gene matches. CDR3: CASRPGGNYGYTF. The CDR3 bases are TGTGCCAGCAGACCAGGGGGGAACTATGGCTACACCTTC.

The V and J genes are TRBV6-6 and TRBJ2-3; 7 bases line up with TRBD1. Germline V gives CDR1 MNHNY, CDR2 SVGAGI (reference sequence). This CDR3 comprises 14 residues. V dropped 6 bases and J dropped 4; count of bases not matched to a gene: 7. The CDR3 protein is CASRRQGIADTQYF. DNA of the CDR3: TGTGCCAGCAGAAGACAGGGAATCGCAGATACGCAGTATTTT.

This sequence joins TRBV27 and TRBJ2-7; TRBD2 matches at 8 bases. The junction had 13 bases not matched to a gene; V was cut back by 6 bases and J by 6 bases. CDR3 size: 15 residues. Germline CDR1 reads MNHEY; CDR2 reads SMNVEV (reference sequence). The CDR3 is CASSQGAGASVEQYF. DNA of the CDR3: TGTGCCAGCAGCCAAGGAGCGGGAGCCTCCGTCGAGCAGTACTTC.

The chain employs TRBV7-8 and TRBJ2-1, with 11 bases matching TRBD2. Per germline, CDR1 SGHVS and CDR2 FQNEAQ. The CDR3 has 15 residues. With V trimmed by 6 bases and J by 5 bases, 6 bases remained unmatched. The CDR3 sequence is CASRLLAGDNNEQFF. CDR3 DNA sequence: TGTGCCAGCAGGTTACTAGCGGGAGATAACAATGAGCAGTTCTTC. The entire variable domain, with the rest obtained from reference TRBV7-8 and TRBJ2-1, is as follows: GAGVSQSPRYKVAKRGQDVALRCDPISGHVSLFWYQQALGQGPEFLTYFQNEAQLDKSGLPSDRFFAERPEGSVSTLKIQRTQQEDSAVYLCASRLLAGDNNEQFFGPGTRLTVL.

Of note for this clone: Germline is not matched at one junction end, which may reflect a read error. This specimen includes other DNA sequences encoding the same CDR3. The gene calls are TRBV28 and TRBJ2-5; D is uncertain. Germline lookup yields CDR1 MDHEN and CDR2 SYDVKM. CDR3 length: 13 amino acids. CDR3 sequence (DNA): TGCGCCAGCAGTCCCCGCATCCAAGAGACCCAGTACTTC. It is translated as CASSPRIQETQYF. The full variable domain, in which reference TRBV28 and TRBJ2-5 provide the parts outside the CDR3, is DVKVTQSSRYLVKRTGEKVFLECVQDMDHENMFWYRQDPGLGLRLIYFSYDVKMKEKGDIPEGYSVSREKKERFSLILESASTNQTSMYLCASSPRIQETQYFGPGTRLLVL.

The gene calls are TRBV9 and TRBJ2-7; possible D gene TRBD2, 5 bases. From germline, CDR1 is SGDLS and CDR2 YYNGEE. CDR3 size: 14 residues. The V gene lost 7 bases and the J gene lost 2 bases, with 16 bases spanning the gap. The CDR3 protein is CASAEGLGTYEQYF. In nucleotides, the CDR3 is TGTGCCAGCGCAGAGGGTTTGGGGACCTACGAGCAGTACTTC.

This chain connects TRBV4-1 to TRBJ1-2; D gene ambiguous. The germline V gene encodes CDR1 MGHRA and CDR2 YSYEKL. The CDR3 is made up of 16 amino acids. Trimming pared 1 base from V and 5 bases from J, leaving 17 bases between. The CDR3 region has the DNA TGCGCCAGCAGCCAAGCCCCGGTCAATACAGCTTATGGCTACACCTTC. This gives the protein CASSQAPVNTAYGYTF.

The J gene is TRBJ2-7, the V gene TRBV4-3; 13 bases match TRBD2. The V gene end was trimmed by 3 bases and the J gene end by 9 bases; junction bases not matched to a gene: 5. CDR3 size: 14 residues. Germline-derived CDR1 and CDR2 are LGHNA and YSLEER. CDR3 DNA sequence: TGCGCCAGCAGCCAGGGGACTAGCGGGGTTAGGCAGTACTTC. It yields the protein CASSQGTSGVRQYF.